Described below is a single TCR beta chain sequence and its context. These data are taken from a study of cytomegalovirus exposure and HLA in healthy donors. PCR used 60 Vbeta primers and 13 Jbeta primers. Sequenced by immunoSEQ multiplex PCR; TCRdb stores in-frame clones only, minus some. The profile shows more than 150,000 clones, around 85% of them singletons. The CDR3 is made up of 15 amino acids. V was pared by 4 bases and J by 3 bases, with 7 bases of the junction left unmatched. Germline CDR1 is MNHNS and CDR2 is SASEGT. The chain carries TRBV6-1 and TRBJ2-7, with 9 bases aligning to TRBD1. The sequence derives from a man aged 18 to 29 in good health and CMV-seropositive. The sample taken for sequencing was PBMCs. This CDR3 is CASSASQGAIYEQYF. CDR3 in DNA: TGTGCCAGCAGTGCTTCACAGGGGGCAATCTACGAGCAGTACTTC.